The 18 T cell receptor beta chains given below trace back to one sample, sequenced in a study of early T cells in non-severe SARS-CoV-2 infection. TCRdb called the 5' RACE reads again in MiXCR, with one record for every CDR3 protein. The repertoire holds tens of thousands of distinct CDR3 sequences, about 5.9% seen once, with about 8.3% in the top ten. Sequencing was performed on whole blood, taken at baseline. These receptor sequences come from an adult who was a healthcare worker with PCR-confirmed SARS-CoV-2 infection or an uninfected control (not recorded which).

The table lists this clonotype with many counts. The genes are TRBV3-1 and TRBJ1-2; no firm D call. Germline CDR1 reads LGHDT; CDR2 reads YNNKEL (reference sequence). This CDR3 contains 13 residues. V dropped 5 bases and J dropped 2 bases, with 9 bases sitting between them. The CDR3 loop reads CASSFGQNYGYTF. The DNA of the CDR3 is TGTGCCAGCAGCTTTGGTCAAAACTATGGCTACACCTTC.

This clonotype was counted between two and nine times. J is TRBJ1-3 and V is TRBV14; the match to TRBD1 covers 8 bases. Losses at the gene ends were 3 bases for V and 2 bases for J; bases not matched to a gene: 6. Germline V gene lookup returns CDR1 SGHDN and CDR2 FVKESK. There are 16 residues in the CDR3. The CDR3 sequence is CASSHYRGKAGNTIYF. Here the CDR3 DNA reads TGTGCCAGCAGCCATTACAGGGGGAAGGCTGGAAACACCATATATTTT.

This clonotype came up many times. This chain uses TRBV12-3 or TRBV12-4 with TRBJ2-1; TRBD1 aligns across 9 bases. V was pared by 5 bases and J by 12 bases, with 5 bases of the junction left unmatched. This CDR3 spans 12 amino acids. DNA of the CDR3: TGTGCCAGCAGTCTCCGGGACAGGGCGCAGTTCTTC. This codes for CASSLRDRAQFF.

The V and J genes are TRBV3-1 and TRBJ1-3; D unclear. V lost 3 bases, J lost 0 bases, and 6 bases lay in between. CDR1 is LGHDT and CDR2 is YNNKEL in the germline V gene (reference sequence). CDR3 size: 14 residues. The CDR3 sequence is CASSHSDSGNTIYF. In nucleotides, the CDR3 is TGTGCCAGCAGCCATTCGGACTCTGGAAACACCATATATTTT.

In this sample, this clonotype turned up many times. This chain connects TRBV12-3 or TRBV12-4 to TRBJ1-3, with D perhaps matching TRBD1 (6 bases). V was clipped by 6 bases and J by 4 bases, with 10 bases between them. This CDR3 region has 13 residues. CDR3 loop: CASSGTLGNTIYF. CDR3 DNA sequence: TGTGCCAGCAGCGGGACATTAGGAAACACCATATATTTT.

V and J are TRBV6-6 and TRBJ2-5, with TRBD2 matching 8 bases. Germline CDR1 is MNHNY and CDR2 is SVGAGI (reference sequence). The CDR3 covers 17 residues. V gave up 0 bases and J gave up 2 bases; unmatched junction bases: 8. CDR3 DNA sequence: TGTGCCAGCAGTTACTCGAAGCCAGCGGGGGTTCAAGAGACCCAGTACTTC. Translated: CASSYSKPAGVQETQYF.

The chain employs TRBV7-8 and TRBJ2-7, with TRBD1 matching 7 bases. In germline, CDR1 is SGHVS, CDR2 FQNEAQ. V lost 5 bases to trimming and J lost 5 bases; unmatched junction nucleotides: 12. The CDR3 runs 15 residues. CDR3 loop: CASSATDRVRDEQYF. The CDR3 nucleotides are TGTGCCAGCAGCGCGACCGACAGGGTCCGAGACGAGCAGTACTTC.

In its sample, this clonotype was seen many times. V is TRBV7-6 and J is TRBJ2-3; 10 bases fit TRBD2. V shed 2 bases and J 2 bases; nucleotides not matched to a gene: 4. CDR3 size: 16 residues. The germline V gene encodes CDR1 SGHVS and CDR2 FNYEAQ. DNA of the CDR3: TGTGCCAGCAGCTTAAATAGCGGGGGGACCACAGATACGCAGTATTTT. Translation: CASSLNSGGTTDTQYF. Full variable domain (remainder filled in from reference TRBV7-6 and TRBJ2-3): GAGVSQSPRYKVTKRGQDVALRCDPISGHVSLYWYRQALGQGPEFLTYFNYEAQQDKSGLPNDRFSAERPEGSISTLTIQRTEQRDSAMYRCASSLNSGGTTDTQYFGPGTRLTVL.

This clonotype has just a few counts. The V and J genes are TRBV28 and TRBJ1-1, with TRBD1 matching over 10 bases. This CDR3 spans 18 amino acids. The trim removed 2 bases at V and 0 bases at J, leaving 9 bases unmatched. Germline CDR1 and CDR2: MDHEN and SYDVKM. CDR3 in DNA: TGTGCCAGCAGTTTAGGGTCGGGACAGGGGCTCCTGAACACTGAAGCTTTCTTT. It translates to CASSLGSGQGLLNTEAFF.

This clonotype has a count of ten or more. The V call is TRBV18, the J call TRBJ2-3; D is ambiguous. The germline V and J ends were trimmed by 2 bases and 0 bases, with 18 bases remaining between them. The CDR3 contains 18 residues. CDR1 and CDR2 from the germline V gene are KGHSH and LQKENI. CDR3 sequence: CASSPIEARGTSTDTQYF. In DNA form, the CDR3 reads TGTGCCAGCTCACCAATCGAGGCCCGAGGTACTAGCACAGATACGCAGTATTTT.

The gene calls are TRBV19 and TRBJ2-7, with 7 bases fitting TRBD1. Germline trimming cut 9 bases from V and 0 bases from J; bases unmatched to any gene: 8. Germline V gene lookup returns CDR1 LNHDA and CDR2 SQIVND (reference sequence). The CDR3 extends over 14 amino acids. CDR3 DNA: TGTGCCAGCCGCCCCCGGGACAGCTCCTACGAGCAGTACTTC. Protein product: CASRPRDSSYEQYF.

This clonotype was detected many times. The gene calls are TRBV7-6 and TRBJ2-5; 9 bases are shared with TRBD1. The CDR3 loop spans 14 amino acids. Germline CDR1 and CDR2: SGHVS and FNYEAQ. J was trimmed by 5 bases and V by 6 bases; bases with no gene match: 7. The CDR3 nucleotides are TGTGCCAGCAGTCGTACAGGGGGCGGGGAGACCCAGTACTTC. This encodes CASSRTGGGETQYF.

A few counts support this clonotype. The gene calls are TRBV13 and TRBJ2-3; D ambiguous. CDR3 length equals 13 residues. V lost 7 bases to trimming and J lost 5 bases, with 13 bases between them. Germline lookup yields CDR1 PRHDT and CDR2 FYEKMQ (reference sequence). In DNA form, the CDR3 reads TGTGCCAGCACCCTGCGGCCGGAAGATACGCAGTATTTT. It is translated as CASTLRPEDTQYF.

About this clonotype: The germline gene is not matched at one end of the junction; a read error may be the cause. CDR3 nucleotide sequence: TGTGCCAGCAGTATTTCGACAGGGGGCTATGGCTGCACCTTC. Its protein product is CASSISTGGYGCTF. The chain carries TRBV2 and TRBJ1-2; 10 positions agree with TRBD1. Germline values: CDR1 SNHLY, CDR2 FYNNEI. The CDR3 covers 14 residues.

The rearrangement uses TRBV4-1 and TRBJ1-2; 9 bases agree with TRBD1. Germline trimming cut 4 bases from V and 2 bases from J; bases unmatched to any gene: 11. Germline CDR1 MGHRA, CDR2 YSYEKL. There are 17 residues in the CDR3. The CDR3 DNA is TGCGCCAGCAGCCTTAGGATACAGGGGGCGGTGAACTATGGCTACACCTTC. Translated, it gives CASSLRIQGAVNYGYTF.

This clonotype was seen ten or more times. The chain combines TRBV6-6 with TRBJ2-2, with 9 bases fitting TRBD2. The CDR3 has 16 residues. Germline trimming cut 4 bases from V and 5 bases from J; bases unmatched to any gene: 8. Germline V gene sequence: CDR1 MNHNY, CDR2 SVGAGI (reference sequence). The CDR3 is CASSSRLAGVTGELFF. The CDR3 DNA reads TGTGCCAGCAGTTCCCGATTAGCGGGGGTTACCGGGGAGCTGTTTTTT.

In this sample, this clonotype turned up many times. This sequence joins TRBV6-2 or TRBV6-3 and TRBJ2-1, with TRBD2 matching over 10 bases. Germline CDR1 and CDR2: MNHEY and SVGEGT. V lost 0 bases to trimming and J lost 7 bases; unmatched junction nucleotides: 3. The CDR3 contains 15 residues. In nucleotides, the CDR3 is TGTGCCAGCAGTTACTCTCTAGCGGGGGTTAATGAGCAGTTCTTC. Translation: CASSYSLAGVNEQFF.

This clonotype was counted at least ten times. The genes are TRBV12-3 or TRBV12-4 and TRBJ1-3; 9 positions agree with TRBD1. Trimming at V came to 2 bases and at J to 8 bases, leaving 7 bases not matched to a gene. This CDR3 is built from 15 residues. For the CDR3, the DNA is TGTGCCAGCAGTTTATACAGGGGGCGGTTCGACACCATATATTTT. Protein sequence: CASSLYRGRFDTIYF.